One sample yielded the 30 T cell receptor beta chains listed below, sequenced in a study of blood T cell repertoires in COVID-19. Sequencing used immunoSEQ multiplex PCR; TCRdb keeps in-frame clones, though not all of them. The table shows under 200,000 clones, with roughly four fifths occurring only once. Sequenced input: peripheral blood. The receptors were sampled from a man between 65 and 79 years old with active or convalescent COVID-19.

The chain links TRBV19 to TRBJ2-1; 10 nucleotides align to TRBD2. Germline-derived CDR1 and CDR2 are LNHDA and SQIVND (reference sequence). The CDR3 runs 16 residues. Trimming cost V 8 bases and J 1 base; bases outside gene matches: 8. CDR3 in amino acids: CASHLAGVWSYNEQFF. CDR3 in DNA: TGTGCCAGTCACCTAGCGGGAGTCTGGTCCTACAATGAGCAGTTCTTC. Full variable domain (missing parts from reference TRBV19 and TRBJ2-1): DGGITQSPKYLFRKEGQNVTLSCEQNLNHDAMYWYRQDPGQGLRLIYYSQIVNDFQKGDIAEGYSVSREKKESFPLTVTSAQKNPTAFYLCASHLAGVWSYNEQFFGPGTRLTVL.

Only a few counts were recorded for this clone. The genes are TRBV29-1 and TRBJ2-1, with D maybe TRBD2 (5 bases). The germline V and J ends were trimmed by 4 bases and 3 bases, with 7 bases remaining between them. The CDR3 covers 12 residues. CDR1 and CDR2 from the germline V gene are SQVTM and ANQGSEA. CDR3: CSVARDYNEQFF. The CDR3, as DNA: TGCAGCGTTGCACGGGACTACAATGAGCAGTTCTTC.

This clone was counted between two and nine times. The chain uses TRBV5-4 and TRBJ1-5; weak D call: TRBD1 (5 bases). CDR3 length: 15 residues. Deletions cut 5 bases from V and 4 bases from J, with 16 bases between. Germline V CDR1 and CDR2: SGHNT, YYREEE (reference sequence). Here the CDR3 reads CASSSSGSPNQPQHF. DNA of the CDR3: TGTGCCAGCAGTTCCTCAGGGTCCCCTAATCAGCCCCAGCATTTT. The variable domain in full, completed from reference TRBV5-4 and TRBJ1-5, reads ETGVTQSPTHLIKTRGQQVTLRCSSQSGHNTVSWYQQALGQGPQFIFQYYREEENGRGNFPPRFSGLQFPNYSSELNVNALELDDSALYLCASSSSGSPNQPQHFGDGTRLSIL.

The chain combines TRBV6-2 or TRBV6-3 with TRBJ1-1; maybe TRBD1 (5 bases). Germline V gives CDR1 MNHEY, CDR2 SVGEGT. The CDR3 covers 14 residues. Trimming stripped 3 bases from V and 5 bases from J, with 13 bases between. The DNA for the CDR3 is TGTGCCAGCAGTTATTGGAGGGGAGGTACTGAAGCTTTCTTT. Translating gives CASSYWRGGTEAFF.

This chain's CDR3 is CASSLSRQGGRTEAFF. The CDR3 region has the DNA TGCGCCAGCAGCCTAAGCAGACAGGGAGGAAGAACTGAAGCTTTCTTT. The J gene is TRBJ1-1, the V gene TRBV5-1; 7 bases agree with TRBD1. The germline gives CDR1 SGHRS, CDR2 YFSETQ. The V and J ends lost 4 bases and 5 bases, in that order; junction bases with no gene match: 14. The CDR3 runs 16 residues. Based on the CDR3 plus reference TRBV5-1 and TRBJ1-1, the full variable domain is KAGVTQTPRYLIKTRGQQVTLSCSPISGHRSVSWYQQTPGQGLQFLFEYFSETQRNKGNFPGRFSGRQFSNSRSEMNVSTLELGDSALYLCASSLSRQGGRTEAFFGQGTRLTVV.

This clone appeared once. V gene TRBV7-9 combines with J gene TRBJ2-7; 7 bases are shared with TRBD2. V shed 4 bases and J 5 bases; nucleotides not matched to a gene: 8. Germline CDR1 SEHNR, CDR2 FQNEAQ (reference sequence). The CDR3 contains 14 residues. The CDR3 loop is CASSSMGREHEQYF. In DNA form, the CDR3 reads TGTGCCAGCAGCTCCATGGGGAGGGAGCACGAGCAGTACTTC.

The V call is TRBV6-5, the J call TRBJ2-1; TRBD1 matches at 9 bases. The CDR3 has 14 amino acids. Germline CDR1 is MNHEY and CDR2 is SVGAGI. The trim removed 10 bases at V and 7 bases at J, leaving 11 bases unmatched. This CDR3 reads CATSLSGTGNEQFF. The CDR3 DNA follows: TGTGCCACCTCACTCTCCGGGACAGGGAATGAGCAGTTCTTC.

The V gene is TRBV3-1 (or the pseudogene TRBV3-2), the J gene TRBJ2-2, with 9 bases identical to TRBD1. The junction had 1 base not matched to a gene; V was cut back by 1 base and J by 4 bases. Germline V lookup: CDR1 LGHDT, CDR2 YNNKEL (reference sequence). The CDR3 consists of 15 residues. CDR3 residues: CASSQGQGGTGELFF. The DNA for the CDR3 is TGTGCCAGCAGCCAAGGACAGGGGGGCACCGGGGAGCTGTTTTTT.

The gene calls are TRBV5-1 and TRBJ2-7; 7 nucleotides match TRBD1. Germline loops: CDR1 SGHRS, CDR2 YFSETQ. This CDR3 is 13 amino acids long. Trimming removed 2 bases from V and 2 bases from J; junction bases left unmatched: 1. CDR3 DNA sequence: TGCGCCAGCAGCTTTGACAGGGCCTACGAGCAGTACTTC. Protein product: CASSFDRAYEQYF. Drawing the rest from reference TRBV5-1 and TRBJ2-7, the complete variable domain is KAGVTQTPRYLIKTRGQQVTLSCSPISGHRSVSWYQQTPGQGLQFLFEYFSETQRNKGNFPGRFSGRQFSNSRSEMNVSTLELGDSALYLCASSFDRAYEQYFGPGTRLTVT.

The chain has TRBV7-9 and TRBJ1-1; D remains ambiguous. Germline-derived CDR1 and CDR2 are SEHNR and FQNEAQ (reference sequence). V lost 2 bases to trimming and J lost 6 bases, with 10 bases between them. The CDR3 has 13 residues. In DNA, the CDR3 is TGTGCCAGCAGCTTATTGGCAGAATCTGAAGCTTTCTTT. Translated, it gives CASSLLAESEAFF.

This rearrangement joins TRBV9 to TRBJ1-4, with D possibly TRBD1 on 5 matching bases. Germline assignment: CDR1 SGDLS and CDR2 YYNGEE. This CDR3 comprises 15 residues. V lost 4 bases to trimming and J lost 4 bases, with 14 bases between them. CDR3 in amino acids: CASSTRGVGNEKLFF. The DNA for the CDR3 is TGTGCCAGCAGCACCCGGGGGGTTGGTAATGAAAAACTGTTTTTT.

The chain combines TRBV6-2 or TRBV6-3 with TRBJ2-1; 7 nucleotides agree with TRBD2. The CDR3 spans 15 residues. Unmatched junction bases numbered 5, after V lost 6 bases and J lost 0 bases. The germline CDR1 and CDR2 sequences are MNHEY and SVGEGT. CDR3 in amino acids: CASSLASGSYNEQFF. Written as DNA, the CDR3 is TGTGCCAGCAGCCTTGCTAGCGGCTCCTACAATGAGCAGTTCTTC.

The V gene is TRBV6-6, the J gene TRBJ1-2; D not resolved. V lost 6 bases to trimming and J lost 7 bases, with 9 bases between them. Per the germline V gene, CDR1 is MNHNY and CDR2 is SVGAGI (reference sequence). There are 11 residues in the CDR3. For the CDR3, the DNA is TGTGCCAGCAGCCGGGAGGGTGGCTACACCTTC. Its translation: CASSREGGYTF.

The CDR3 sequence is CASSYSTGNQPQHF. CDR3 nucleotides: TGTGCCAGCAGTTACTCGACAGGGAATCAGCCCCAGCATTTT. The chain is built from TRBV6-6 and TRBJ1-5; 7 bases are shared with TRBD1. Germline V gene sequence: CDR1 MNHNY, CDR2 SVGAGI (reference sequence). This CDR3 comprises 14 residues. Trimming cost V 0 bases and J 4 bases; bases outside gene matches: 0.

This chain links TRBV7-2 with TRBJ1-3; possible D gene TRBD1, 5 bases. With 7 bases removed from V and 0 bases from J, the gap between germline ends came to 16 bases. Looked up from germline, CDR1 is SGHTA and CDR2 is FQGNSA. The CDR3 contains 16 residues. DNA for the CDR3: TGTGCCAGCACCCCTGGGGGGGGGATCTCTGGAAACACCATATATTTT. Translating it yields CASTPGGGISGNTIYF.

This chain connects TRBV5-1 to TRBJ1-5; tentatively, D is TRBD1 (5 bases). Deletions cut 5 bases from V and 7 bases from J, with 19 bases between. This CDR3 region has 15 residues. In germline, CDR1 is SGHRS, CDR2 YFSETQ. The CDR3 here is CASRVNMEGRQPQHF. CDR3 DNA: TGCGCCAGCAGAGTCAACATGGAGGGGCGACAGCCCCAGCATTTT.

The chain is built from TRBV3-1 (or the pseudogene TRBV3-2) and TRBJ1-1; 9 bases line up with TRBD1. With 4 bases clipped from V and 4 bases from J, the junction kept 4 bases outside the gene matches. Germline CDR1 LGHDT, CDR2 YNNKEL (reference sequence). This CDR3 has 14 residues. In DNA form, the CDR3 reads TGTGCCAGCAGCCCCCGGGACAGGGCCACTGAAGCTTTCTTT. The encoded protein is CASSPRDRATEAFF.

The chain carries TRBV30 and TRBJ2-1, with a weak D call TRBD2 (5 bases). The germline V gene has CDR1 GTSNPN and CDR2 SVGIG (reference sequence). This CDR3 has 15 residues. V lost 2 bases, J lost 2 bases, and 13 bases lay in between. The CDR3 sequence is CAWSLLGGPYNEQFF. The CDR3, as DNA: TGTGCCTGGAGTTTACTCGGAGGCCCCTACAATGAGCAGTTCTTC.

The chain combines TRBV25-1 with TRBJ2-1; the match to TRBD1 covers 9 bases. The V gene end was trimmed by 3 bases and the J gene end by 7 bases; junction bases not matched to a gene: 4. Germline CDR1 MGHDK, CDR2 SYGVNS. CDR3 size: 14 residues. CDR3 loop: CASSDPGQGNEQFF. Written as DNA, the CDR3 is TGTGCCAGCAGTGATCCGGGACAGGGTAATGAGCAGTTCTTC.

This rearrangement joins TRBV5-1 to TRBJ1-2, with 8 bases matching TRBD1. The CDR3 spans 13 residues. V dropped 4 bases and J dropped 8; count of bases not matched to a gene: 7. From germline, CDR1 is SGHRS and CDR2 YFSETQ. CDR3 DNA: TGCGCCAGCAGCACCGAGACAGGGGTAGGCTACACCTTC. Protein product: CASSTETGVGYTF. Full variable domain (outside the CDR3, taken from reference TRBV5-1 and TRBJ1-2): KAGVTQTPRYLIKTRGQQVTLSCSPISGHRSVSWYQQTPGQGLQFLFEYFSETQRNKGNFPGRFSGRQFSNSRSEMNVSTLELGDSALYLCASSTETGVGYTFGSGTRLTVV.

CDR3 in DNA: TGTGCCAGCAGTGAAGAGCCCCCCTCTAGCTATGGCTACACCTTC. This encodes CASSEEPPSSYGYTF. This chain connects TRBV6-1 to TRBJ1-2; no firm D call. CDR1 is MNHNS, CDR2 SASEGT, per germline. Trimming cost V 1 base and J 4 bases, with 13 bases left between them. CDR3 length: 15 residues.

This clone was seen a single time. This chain's CDR3 is CASGDSLLETQYF. The CDR3 DNA follows: TGTGCCAGCGGGGACAGCCTCCTGGAGACCCAGTACTTC. The gene calls are TRBV12-3 or TRBV12-4 and TRBJ2-5; TRBD1 agrees at 7 bases. J lost 5 bases, V lost 8 bases, and 8 bases had no gene match. The CDR3 is 13 amino acids.

The chain is built from TRBV7-9 and TRBJ1-1; a weak D match, TRBD1 (5 bases). CDR1 SEHNR and CDR2 FQNEAQ come from the germline V gene (reference sequence). There are 14 residues in the CDR3. V was clipped by 3 bases and J by 3 bases, with 11 bases between them. This CDR3 is CASSFLSRDTEAFF. The CDR3 DNA is TGTGCCAGCAGCTTTCTTTCCAGGGACACTGAAGCTTTCTTT.

The chain uses TRBV7-2 and TRBJ2-1; 7 bases map to TRBD1. Germline CDR1 and CDR2: SGHTA and FQGNSA. The J segment lost 6 bases and the V segment lost 3 bases, leaving 5 bases of the junction unmatched. The CDR3 spans 14 residues. In nucleotides, the CDR3 is TGTGCCAGCAGCTTCGGGACAGCCAGCAATGAGCAGTTCTTC. Translated, it gives CASSFGTASNEQFF.

V gene TRBV27 combines with J gene TRBJ1-5; D is possibly TRBD1 (5 bases). The CDR3 runs to 14 residues. V lost 2 bases, J lost 7 bases, and 12 bases lay in between. Germline V lookup: CDR1 MNHEY, CDR2 SMNVEV (reference sequence). The CDR3 DNA is TGTGCCAGCAGTTTAACTTGGGGGGACCAGCCCCAGCATTTT. Translating it yields CASSLTWGDQPQHF.

The rearrangement uses TRBV6-6 and TRBJ2-3; perhaps TRBD1 as D (6 bases). Germline-derived CDR1 and CDR2 are MNHNY and SVGAGI (reference sequence). V lost 4 bases and J lost 4, with 18 bases in between. The length of the CDR3 is 16 residues. The CDR3 region is CASSLATGPFPDTQYF. Here the CDR3 DNA reads TGTGCCAGCAGTTTAGCCACAGGGCCTTTTCCAGATACGCAGTATTTT.

Only one count was recorded for this clone. The CDR3 DNA follows: TGCGCCAGCAGCCCTGGACAGGGCAGCTCCTACAATGAGCAGTTCTTC. It encodes CASSPGQGSSYNEQFF. This chain uses TRBV5-1 with TRBJ2-1; 8 nucleotides align to TRBD1. CDR3 size: 16 residues. Germline V lookup: CDR1 SGHRS, CDR2 YFSETQ. J lost 0 bases, V lost 4 bases, and 6 bases had no gene match.

This clone was counted only a few times. The gene calls are TRBV7-2 and TRBJ2-7, with 9 nucleotides matching TRBD1. Looked up from germline, CDR1 is SGHTA and CDR2 is FQGNSA. This CDR3 has 15 residues. The J segment lost 3 bases and the V segment lost 4 bases, leaving 7 bases of the junction unmatched. The CDR3: CASSSSGTGIYEQYF. The DNA of the CDR3 is TGTGCCAGCAGCTCCTCCGGGACAGGGATCTACGAGCAGTACTTC.

V and J are TRBV5-1 and TRBJ1-4; TRBD1 matches at 7 bases. J was trimmed by 8 bases and V by 0 bases; bases with no gene match: 4. The length of the CDR3 is 14 residues. Germline V gene lookup returns CDR1 SGHRS and CDR2 YFSETQ. As DNA, the CDR3 is TGCGCCAGCAGCTTGGGAGGAGGGGGCGAAAAACTGTTTTTT. Its translation: CASSLGGGGEKLFF.

The chain is built from TRBV30 and TRBJ2-7; D is uncertain. The CDR3 loop spans 12 amino acids. From germline, CDR1 is GTSNPN and CDR2 SVGIG (reference sequence). V was shortened by 0 bases and J by 3 bases, with 6 bases between the two germline ends. CDR3 in amino acids: CAWSVGDYEQYF. CDR3 in DNA: TGTGCCTGGAGTGTAGGAGACTACGAGCAGTACTTC.